The TCR beta chain described here comes from a study of OX40 agonist ivuxolimab in advanced cancers. The repertoire was sequenced with immunoSEQ multiplex PCR; TCRdb's copy has only in-frame clones and lacks some. Among 35,000 to 40,000 clones listed, 70% to 80% were seen once. For this clone: The antigen remains unidentified.

Study-level results: Expanded clones were, on average, more numerous among CD8+ T cells than CD4+.

Patients with a history of autoimmune disease or on systemic immunosuppression were excluded. Germline CDR1 and CDR2: SGHAT and FQDESV (reference sequence). The CDR3 sequence is 15 residues long. V gave up 6 bases and J gave up 0 bases; unmatched junction bases: 7. The rearrangement uses TRBV11-1 and TRBJ1-1; 7 bases fit TRBD1. The receptor was derived from an adult with an advanced solid tumor such as melanoma, head and neck, liver or kidney cancer. Sequencing used CD4+ or CD8+ T cells sorted from blood, obtained in a trial of the OX40 agonist ivuxolimab. The CDR3: CASRTGDTMNTEAFF. The CDR3 nucleotides read TGTGCCAGCAGAACAGGGGACACCATGAACACTGAAGCTTTCTTT.